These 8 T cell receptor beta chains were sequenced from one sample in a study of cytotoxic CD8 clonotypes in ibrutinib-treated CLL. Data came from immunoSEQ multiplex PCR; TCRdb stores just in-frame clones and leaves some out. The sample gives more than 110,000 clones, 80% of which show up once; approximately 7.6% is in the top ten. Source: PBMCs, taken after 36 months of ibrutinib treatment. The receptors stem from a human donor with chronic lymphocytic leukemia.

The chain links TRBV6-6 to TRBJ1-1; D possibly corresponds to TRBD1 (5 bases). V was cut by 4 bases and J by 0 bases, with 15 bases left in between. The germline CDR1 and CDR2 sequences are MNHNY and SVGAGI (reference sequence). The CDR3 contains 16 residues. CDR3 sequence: CASSLPIRGVNTEAFF. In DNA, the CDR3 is TGTGCCAGCAGTTTGCCAATTAGGGGTGTGAACACTGAAGCTTTCTTT.

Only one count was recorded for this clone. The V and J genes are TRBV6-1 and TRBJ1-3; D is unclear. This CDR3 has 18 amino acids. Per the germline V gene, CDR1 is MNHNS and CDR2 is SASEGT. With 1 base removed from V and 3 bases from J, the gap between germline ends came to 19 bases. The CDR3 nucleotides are TGTGCCAGCAGTGAAGGGTCCTCCTGGGCCCGAGGTGGAAACACCATATATTTT. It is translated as CASSEGSSWARGGNTIYF.

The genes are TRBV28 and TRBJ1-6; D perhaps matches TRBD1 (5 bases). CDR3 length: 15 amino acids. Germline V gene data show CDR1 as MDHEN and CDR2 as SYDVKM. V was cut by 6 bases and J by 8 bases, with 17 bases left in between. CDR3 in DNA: TGTGCCAGCAGATGGGACTCCTCCGGAGATTCACCCCTCCACTTT. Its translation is CASRWDSSGDSPLHF.

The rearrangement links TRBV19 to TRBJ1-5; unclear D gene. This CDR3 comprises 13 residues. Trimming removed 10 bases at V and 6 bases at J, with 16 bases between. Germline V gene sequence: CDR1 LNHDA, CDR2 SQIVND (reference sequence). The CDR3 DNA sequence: TGTGCCACCAGAGGAGGCGTGGGTCAGCCCCAGCATTTT. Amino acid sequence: CATRGGVGQPQHF.

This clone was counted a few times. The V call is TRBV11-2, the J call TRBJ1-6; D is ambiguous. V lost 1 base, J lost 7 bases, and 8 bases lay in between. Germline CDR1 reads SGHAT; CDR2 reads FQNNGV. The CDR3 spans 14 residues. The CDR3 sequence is CASSLGRYNSPLHF. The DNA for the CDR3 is TGTGCCAGCAGCTTAGGACGTTACAATTCACCCCTCCACTTT.

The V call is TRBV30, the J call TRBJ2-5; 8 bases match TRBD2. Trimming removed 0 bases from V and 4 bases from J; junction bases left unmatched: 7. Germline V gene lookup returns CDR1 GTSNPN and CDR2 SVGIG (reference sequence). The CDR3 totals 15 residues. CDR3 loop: CAWSVRTGLGETQYF. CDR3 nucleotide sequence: TGTGCCTGGAGTGTACGAACGGGACTAGGAGAGACCCAGTACTTC. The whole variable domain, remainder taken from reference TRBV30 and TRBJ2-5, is SQTIHQWPATLVQPVGSPLSLECTVEGTSNPNLYWYRQAAGRGLQLLFYSVGIGQISSEVPQNLSASRPQDRQFILSSKKLLLSDSGFYLCAWSVRTGLGETQYFGPGTRLLVL.

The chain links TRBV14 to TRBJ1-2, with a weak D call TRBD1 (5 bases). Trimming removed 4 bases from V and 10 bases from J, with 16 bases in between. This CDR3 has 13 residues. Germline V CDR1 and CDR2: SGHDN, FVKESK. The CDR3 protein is CASSLNHRMTYTF. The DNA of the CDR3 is TGTGCCAGCAGCCTAAACCACAGGATGACCTACACCTTC.

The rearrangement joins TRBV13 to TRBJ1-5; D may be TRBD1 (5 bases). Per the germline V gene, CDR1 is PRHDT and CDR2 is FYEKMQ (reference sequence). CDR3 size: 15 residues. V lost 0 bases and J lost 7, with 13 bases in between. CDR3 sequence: CASSLGQGAGQPQHF. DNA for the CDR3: TGTGCCAGCAGCTTAGGCCAAGGGGCTGGGCAGCCCCAGCATTTT.